This T cell receptor beta chain derives from a study of blood T cell repertoires in COVID-19. Study overall: Nucleic acid was either cDNA or gDNA, and it came from T cells, B-cell-depleted T cells, or PBMCs.

In the study's own analysis: Estimated nucleated cell counts came from reference gene primer amplification. TCRdb's copy holds only in-frame clones and misses some; the assay was immunoSEQ multiplex PCR. V, J and clone size reflect that table, while D and trimming were determined from the DNA. Of about 200,000 clones in the sample, about four fifths are singletons; the top ten hold approximately 8.1%. CDR1 is KGHSY, CDR2 FQNENV, per germline. The ends lost 3 bases at V and 2 bases at J; junction bases unmatched: 7. CDR3 size: 15 residues. This TCR was sampled from a woman in her forties or fifties with active or convalescent COVID-19. Sequenced sample: peripheral blood. The J gene is TRBJ2-7, the V gene TRBV16; TRBD1 matches 7 bases. In DNA form, the CDR3 reads TGTGCCAGCAGCCATCCGGGACAGACAACCTACGAGCAGTACTTC. It encodes CASSHPGQTTYEQYF. The complete variable domain, with remaining parts taken from reference TRBV16 and TRBJ2-7, reads GEEVAQTPKHLVRGEGQKAKLYCAPIKGHSYVFWYQQVLKNEFKFLISFQNENVFDETGMPKERFSAKCLPNSPCSLEIQATKLEDSAVYFCASSHPGQTTYEQYFGPGTRLTVT.